This T cell receptor beta chain derives from a study of long-term antiretroviral therapy in people with HIV. Points from the study as a whole: Among HIV repertoires, CDR3 length ranges were narrower than those of controls. Data on ART adherence, viral resistance or therapy changes were unavailable. The study found that diversity rose after ART but stayed below transplant donor controls.

CDR1 is MGHDK and CDR2 is SYGVNS in the germline V gene. This CDR3 region has 14 residues. V was pared by 4 bases and J by 8 bases, with 17 bases between. A word on this clone: The antigen is unknown.

immunoSEQ v3.0 was run at survey level. The data were produced by immunoSEQ multiplex PCR, yet TCRdb's version contains in-frame clones alone and is incomplete. The repertoire holds nearly 50,000 clones, roughly 80% seen once, with approximately 3% in the top ten. The starting material was unsorted PBMCs, obtained 0.8 years after starting antiretroviral therapy. The chain employs TRBV25-1 and TRBJ1-2, with D possibly TRBD1 on 6 matching bases. This TCR derives from a woman aged 18-29 years with HIV. The CDR3 DNA reads TGTGCCAGCAGTGGAGAGGGGGGGGCTGAGGGCTACACCTTC. Amino acid sequence: CASSGEGGAEGYTF.